The rows below give T cell receptor beta chains drawn from one sample of a study of T-cell reconstitution after alpha-beta-depleted transplantation in children. MiXCR was run by TCRdb on the PCR reads, yielding one entry per CDR3 protein. The table lists about 830,000 distinct CDR3 sequences, approximately 15% of them singletons. Sequencing was performed on PBMCs, mostly from graft donor cells, taken 360 days after TCRalphabeta/CD19-depleted stem cell transplant. The receptor set was obtained from a male patient aged 5 to 17 who had a stem cell transplant for acute lymphoblastic leukemia, so the T cells may come from the graft donor. CDR3s include the opening cysteine and the closing phenylalanine or tryptophan. A D gene is named only where the DNA matches it firmly. Where a row states a size, it is once, few, many or the class of an expanded clone; other rows omit it.

d_call cdr3_length j_call v_call clone_size cdr3_nt cdr3_aa
TRBD1 15 TRBJ2-7 TRBV27 many TGTGCCAGTGGGCCCGCGACAGGGTCTACCTACGAGCAGTACTTC CASGPATGSTYEQYF
TRBD2 15 TRBJ2-1 TRBV29-1 . TGCAGCGTTGAGAGGCCTCCGGGACTAGCGGGAGAGCAGTTCTTC CSVERPPGLAGEQFF
. 16 TRBJ2-2 TRBV5-1 few TGCGCCAGCAGCCTCTATCTCATTTGGGACACCGGGGAGCTGTTTTTT CASSLYLIWDTGELFF
TRBD1 15 TRBJ1-3 TRBV7-2 . TGTGCCAGCAGCTGGGACAGAAACTCTGGAAACACCATATATTTT CASSWDRNSGNTIYF
. 15 TRBJ1-4 TRBV5-1 . TGCGCCAGCAGCTTGGTGGCAGGTGTTAATGAAAAACTGTTTTTT CASSLVAGVNEKLFF
TRBD2 13 TRBJ2-7 TRBV10-3 . TGTGCCATCAGTGTTGGGACTAGCTACGAGCAGTACTTC CAISVGTSYEQYF
. 14 TRBJ1-1 TRBV5-6 . TGTGCCAGCAGCTTGGAACGCAAGAACACTGAAGCTTTCTTT CASSLERKNTEAFF
. 16 TRBJ2-3 TRBV7-2 . TGTGCCAGCAGCTTAGTGGTAGCGCCTCCCGGGGATACGCAGTATTTT CASSLVVAPPGDTQYF
TRBD1 16 TRBJ1-1 TRBV7-9 few TGTGCCAGCAGGCATACGTCAGGGGGCGCGAACACTGAAGCTTTCTTT CASRHTSGGANTEAFF
. 15 TRBJ2-7 TRBV27 . TGTGCCAGCACCCCGGCTGTAGGTAGCTACTACGAGCAGTACTTC CASTPAVGSYYEQYF
TRBD2 18 TRBJ2-5 TRBV6-2/TRBV6-3 few TGTGCCAGCAGCTTGGACAGGCCGGGACTAGCCATTAAAGAGACCCAGTACTTC CASSLDRPGLAIKETQYF
. 19 TRBJ2-6 TRBV5-1 few TGCGCCAGCAGCTACCAAGACAGGCGGTCCTTCTCTGGGGCCAACGTCCTGACTTTC CASSYQDRRSFSGANVLTF